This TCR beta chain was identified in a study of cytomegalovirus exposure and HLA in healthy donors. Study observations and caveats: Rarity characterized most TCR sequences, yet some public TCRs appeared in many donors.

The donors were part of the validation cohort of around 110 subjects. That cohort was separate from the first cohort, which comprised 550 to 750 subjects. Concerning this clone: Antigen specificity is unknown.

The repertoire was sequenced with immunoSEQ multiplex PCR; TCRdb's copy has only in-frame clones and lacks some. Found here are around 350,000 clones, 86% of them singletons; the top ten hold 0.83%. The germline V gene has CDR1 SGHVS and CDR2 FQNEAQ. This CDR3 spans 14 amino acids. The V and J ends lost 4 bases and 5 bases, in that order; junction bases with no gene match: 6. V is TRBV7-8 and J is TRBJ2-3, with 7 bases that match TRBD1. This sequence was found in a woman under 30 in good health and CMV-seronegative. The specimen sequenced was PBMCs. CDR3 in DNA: TGTGCCAGCAGCTCCTCTTACAGGGGAGATACGCAGTATTTT. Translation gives CASSSSYRGDTQYF.